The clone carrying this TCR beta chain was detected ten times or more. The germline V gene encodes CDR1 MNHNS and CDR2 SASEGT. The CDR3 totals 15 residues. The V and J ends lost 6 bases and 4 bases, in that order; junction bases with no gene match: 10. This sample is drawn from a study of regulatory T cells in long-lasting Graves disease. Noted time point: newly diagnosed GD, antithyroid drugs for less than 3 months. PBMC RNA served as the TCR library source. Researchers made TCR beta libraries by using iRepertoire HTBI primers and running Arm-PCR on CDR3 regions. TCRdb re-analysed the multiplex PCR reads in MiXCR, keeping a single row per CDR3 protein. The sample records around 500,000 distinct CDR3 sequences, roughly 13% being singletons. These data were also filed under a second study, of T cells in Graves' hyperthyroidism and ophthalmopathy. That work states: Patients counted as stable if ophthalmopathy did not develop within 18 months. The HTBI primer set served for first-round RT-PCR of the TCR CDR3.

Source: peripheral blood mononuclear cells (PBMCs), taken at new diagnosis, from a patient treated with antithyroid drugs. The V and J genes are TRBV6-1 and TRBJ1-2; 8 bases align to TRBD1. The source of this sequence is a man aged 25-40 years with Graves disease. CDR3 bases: TGTGCCAGCAGCCCCGGACAGGGCTCATCCTATGGCTACACCTTC. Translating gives CASSPGQGSSYGYTF.